The source of this T cell receptor (beta chain) is a study of cytomegalovirus exposure and HLA in healthy donors (dated by TCRdb to the late 2010s). In the study overall: According to an earlier analysis of a few hundred of the donors, about 179 million T cells yielded roughly 110 million unique TCR beta sequences and approximately 300 Gb of sequence data. To predict cytomegalovirus infection status, the study brought together high-throughput TCR immunosequencing, statistical association of individual TCRs with disease status, and machine learning. All discovery cohort repertoires had been generated on a single sequencing platform. The study was designed to test whether signatures of past pathogen exposure could be identified by cataloging public T cell receptors. Among 300 to 500 genotyped donors of the cohort, an average of approximately 200,000 unique TCR beta nucleotide sequences was sequenced per donor, of which about 19% were non-productive. An early release covering some 640 HLA-typed donors comprised approximately 290 gigabases of sequencing data and 85 million or so unique TCR sequences. The study profiled the T cell repertoires of 500 to 800 subjects by immunosequencing and related them to cytomegalovirus serostatus. In an earlier analysis of a few hundred of the donors, high-throughput TCR beta sequencing was used to judge whether each TCR beta V gene segment behaved as functional or pseudogenic. The later analysis used no new phenotypic data to find candidate immune exposures, relying instead on TCR beta sequences and their occurrence across donors. Donor age, sex, ethnicity and CMV serostatus were collected together with the repertoire data. HLA typing covered class I and class II loci at four-digit resolution. A later genetic analysis used genome-wide SNP genotypes for about three fifths of the 666 donors, treating that subset as a discovery cohort. A later analysis re-examined previously published TCR beta repertoires from roughly 720 donors and added high-resolution HLA genotyping to investigate patterns of TCR occurrence. About 5 DR-DQ haplotypes were handled as single units for association and clustering, since linkage in the cohort was strong. The number of typed donors differed by locus: about 629-640 for A, B, C, DRB1 and DQB1; 500 to 550 for DQA1; approximately 610 for DPA1; and some 450 for DPB1. The genetic ancestry cluster associated with self-reported Caucasian donors included roughly 84% of the roughly 400 genotyped donors. Along with the 666-subject first cohort, a separate validation cohort of some 130 different subjects was used.

The cohort was made up of approximately 670 healthy bone marrow donors. All cohort members were sampled while nominally healthy, although unrecorded immune exposures were likely present. The donor tested CMV seronegative, placing the donor among the approximately 400 seronegative members of the cohort. A peripheral blood sample was provided by each donor, and peripheral blood mononuclear cells were used for TCR beta sequencing. The Qiagen DNeasy Blood Extraction Kit was used to extract genomic DNA from the blood cell samples. As for this clone: Which antigen it targets is not known. No base-level quality is on record; no much larger clone is a single base apart.

Cut back by 4 bases and 6 bases, the V and J ends lie 13 bases apart. From the germline V gene, CDR1 is SGHVS and CDR2 is FNYEAQ. Reading from cysteine to phenylalanine, the CDR3 counts 13 amino acids. The kept DNA is CDR3 alone, 39 bases in frame from the first base. Library creation used the immunoSEQ multiplex PCR assay. The multiplex PCR relied on a mix of 60 forward primers for TCR Vbeta segments and 13 reverse primers for TCR Jbeta segments. A multiplex PCR assay on genomic DNA amplified the CDR3 region of rearranged TCR beta genes. The amplified TCR beta libraries were sequenced on the Illumina HiSeq System as 87-base-pair reads. Per the source publication's procedure: Across the roughly 670 repertoires, a later analysis counted some 81 million unique TCR beta chains, some 11 million of which were shared by at least two donors. To remove PCR and sequencing errors, raw reads were error-corrected and collapsed into unique sequences using a nearest-neighbor algorithm that merged closely related sequences. V, D and J gene segments were assigned by aligning CDR3 sequences to IMGT reference sequences. For a sequence to be retained, a match of at least six nucleotides was required to both a V gene segment and a J gene segment. A rearrangement counted as productive if the CDR3 had no stop codons and remained in frame with V and J, and every other rearrangement counted as non-productive. CDR3 was defined according to IMGT convention as the region running from the second conserved V-encoded cysteine to the conserved J-encoded phenylalanine. The earlier analysis of about 570 of the donors excluded any sequence lacking an unambiguous match to a single V gene segment. In an earlier analysis of some 590 of the donors, a V segment was called functional when productive rearrangements were above 56.7%, and segregating when the standard deviation between donors exceeded 5%. A statistical classification framework was developed to diagnose cytomegalovirus status using the catalog of TCR beta chain sequences. In a later analysis, TCR nucleotide sequences were compared against IMGT/GENE-DB human TR gene sequences so that V and J genes could be assigned. A later analysis assigned CDR3 sequences and most-parsimonious VDJ recombination scenarios with the TCRdist pipeline. A later analysis defined each TCR beta chain by its CDR3 amino acid sequence plus V-gene family, and excluded reads lacking a unique V-gene family. A later analysis removed 592 highly shared, low-generation-probability nucleotide sequences to deal with suspected cross-contamination and a sequencing artifact. For each public chain, a later analysis derived a clonal expansion index from normalized ranks of inferred template counts within each repertoire. In a later analysis, generation probabilities were computed with a VDJ recombination model fitted to out-of-frame rearrangements, and the resulting probabilities were checked against IGoR. In a later analysis, hypergeometric tests were used to score TCR-TCR, TCR-HLA and TCR-CMV co-occurrence, with a repertoire-size bias correction applied to TCR pairs. A later analysis estimated false discovery rates by permuting HLA or CMV assignments 20 times. In a later analysis, co-occurring TCRs were grouped using DBSCAN, with TCRdist sequence similarity added in when clustering inside HLA-allele-positive subsets. For co-occurrence clustering, repertoires with fewer than 30,000 or more than 120,000 public chains were excluded, along with 4 to 6 repertoires with anomalous nucleotide sharing. As stored in TCRdb, this immuneACCESS dataset retains in-frame rearrangements with V and J assigned. A fraction of the clones does not appear; measured against another copy, unresolved V genes explain less than half of the discrepancy, and the remainder lacks a known reason. The V and J calls and the clone size are those of that table, but D and trimming were determined from the DNA. The sample data list 150,000 to 200,000 clones, and around 75% of these were observed just once. The ten biggest clones cover 3% to 4% of the sample.

On the study overall, not on this receptor specifically: When HLA alleles, especially DR and DQ, strongly co-occurred, TCR associations were difficult to assign to individual alleles. According to a later analysis, parvovirus B19, influenza, CMV and Epstein-Barr virus appeared linked to several top co-occurrence clusters. In this cohort, only TCR beta chains were sequenced, and detectable features were limited by the absence of alpha or paired-chain data. In a later analysis, the rate of TCR association differed among HLA loci, with DRB1 alleles having the most associated TCRs and HLA-C alleles having the fewest. An association between a missense DCLRE1C variant and V-gene and J-gene trimming of TCR beta chains was found in a later genetic analysis and replicated in an independent cohort. Immune exposure information for the cohort was limited to CMV serostatus. In a later genetic analysis, fewer N-insertions in productive TCRs were reported among donors in an Asian-associated ancestry cluster than the 666-donor mean. HLA typing was unavailable for some donors at each locus, so association tests used only the typed subset. In a later analysis, over 15,000 TCR beta sequences were associated with specific HLA alleles at a false discovery rate of 0.05. A total of fewer than 200 TCR beta chains were listed by the study as associated with cytomegalovirus. A later analysis found that most CMV-associated TCR beta chains appeared HLA-restricted, with HLA associations seemingly driven largely by CMV exposure. Three of the identified cytomegalovirus-associated TCR beta chains were confirmed in vitro to be specific for cytomegalovirus antigens. In an earlier analysis of under 600 of the donors, most TCR beta V segments were observed in productive rearrangements about 90% or about 30% of the time, broadly matching IMGT annotations. Sequencing depth was assumed to be roughly uniform across donors in the presence/absence analyses, though that assumption may not hold. Because counts were too low, roughly 17 rarely observed V segments, including chromosome 9 orphons, were left out of the earlier analysis of 587 of the donors. Because the 87-base-pair reads could not distinguish some IMGT-functional V segments, including TRBV6-2 and TRBV6-3, those segments were excluded. A later analysis found that HLA-associated TCR beta chains were more clonally expanded and had lower generation probabilities than equally common non-associated chains. Most TCR sequences were seen in very few donors, while some public TCRs were found in many individuals. A further reported finding was that TCR beta sequences accurately predicted the HLA-A and HLA-B alleles for most subjects in the first cohort. The authors suggested that the approach could potentially be extended to other disease states and immunological phenotypes. Correlated functional status among segregating V segments might be attributable to linkage disequilibrium, but an unknown experimental factor could not be ruled out. In both the original and validation cohorts, the classifier was reported to diagnose cytomegalovirus status with high specificity and sensitivity. The sequencing pipeline was judged likely to have produced a cluster of highly shared sequence variants as a technical artifact.

Sequencing used PBMCs. The V gene is TRBV7-6 and the J gene is TRBJ2-7; the best D guess is TRBD1, with 6 bases matching. This clonotype was sampled from a male donor in good health and CMV-seronegative. The DNA sequence follows: TGTGCCAGCAGCTCCCCCCCCAGGGGCGAGCAGTACTTC. This codes for CASSSPPRGEQYF.